This TCR beta chain was identified during a study of type 1 regulatory T cells. Study in general: T-allo10 is an in vitro-generated, Tr1-enriched CD4 T cell product specific for alloantigen.

CDR3 size: 11 residues. The V and J ends lost 7 bases and 7 bases, in that order; junction bases with no gene match: 4. Germline V lookup: CDR1 KGHSH, CDR2 LQKENI. TCRdb recomputed calls from the reads with MiXCR, one row per CDR3 protein. Of about 100,000 distinct CDR3 sequences in the sample, 25% to 40% are singletons; the top ten hold 2% to 2.5%. Sequencing used CD4+ T cells, either the whole sample or a sorted fraction (not recorded which). The receptor's source is a human donor in good health. The genes are TRBV18 and TRBJ2-7; 7 positions agree with TRBD2. CDR3 in DNA: TGTGCCAGCTTGACTAGCTCTGAGCAGTACTTC. Its translation: CASLTSSEQYF.